A single sample gave rise to the 10 T cell receptor beta chains below, sequenced in a study of blood T cell repertoires in COVID-19. This table comes from immunoSEQ multiplex PCR, and its TCRdb copy is limited to in-frame clones, with some not included. Of about 98,000 clones detected, 75% to 85% appear once; the ten largest clones hold around a quarter. The sample was peripheral blood. These TCRs come from a man between 65 and 85 years old with acute or convalescent COVID-19.

The chain combines TRBV7-3 with TRBJ1-6; D is ambiguous. The germline CDR1 and CDR2 sequences are SGHTA and FQGTGA. The CDR3 has 14 residues. V gave up 4 bases and J gave up 8 bases, with 12 bases separating them. In DNA form, the CDR3 reads TGTGCCAGCAGCTGGGGAGGGTCGGATTCACCCCTCCACTTT. This translates into CASSWGGSDSPLHF.

The CDR3 DNA follows: TGTGCCAGCAGCTTAGACGGGGAACAGCCCCAGCATTTT. It specifies CASSLDGEQPQHF. This chain uses TRBV7-2 with TRBJ1-5; D remains unclear. The V end was cut by 1 base, the J end by 7 bases, with 8 bases between. CDR3 length: 13 residues. Germline V gene sequence: CDR1 SGHTA, CDR2 FQGNSA.

The rearrangement joins TRBV11-2 to TRBJ2-1; D possibly corresponds to TRBD2 (5 bases). The CDR3 runs to 16 residues. Germline lookup yields CDR1 SGHAT and CDR2 FQNNGV. Trimming took off 3 bases at V and 5 bases at J, with 17 bases between the two ends. The CDR3 sequence is CASSFHTRFVHNEQFF. For the CDR3, the DNA is TGTGCCAGCAGCTTTCATACTAGATTTGTCCACAATGAGCAGTTCTTC.

The rearrangement links TRBV28 to TRBJ2-1; perhaps TRBD2 as D (6 bases). The CDR3 extends over 12 amino acids. Germline V gene sequence: CDR1 MDHEN, CDR2 SYDVKM. V was shortened by 6 bases and J by 3 bases, with 6 bases between the two germline ends. CDR3 in amino acids: CASRGGYNEQFF. CDR3 DNA: TGTGCCAGCAGGGGGGGCTACAATGAGCAGTTCTTC.

This clone was detected once. This chain connects TRBV15 to TRBJ1-4, with a possible D match to TRBD1 (5 bases). In germline, CDR1 is LNHNV, CDR2 YYDKDF (reference sequence). Trimming cost V 5 bases and J 1 base, with 11 bases left between them. This CDR3 comprises 15 residues. The CDR3 here is CATSSKQETNEKLFF. CDR3 nucleotides: TGTGCCACCAGCTCGAAACAGGAAACTAATGAAAAACTGTTTTTT. Supplemented by reference TRBV15 and TRBJ1-4, the full variable domain reads DAMVIQNPRYQVTQFGKPVTLSCSQTLNHNVMYWYQQKSSQAPKLLFHYYDKDFNNEADTPDNFQSRRPNTSFCFLDIRSPGLGDTAMYLCATSSKQETNEKLFFGSGTQLSVL.

This chain uses TRBV2 with TRBJ1-2, with D perhaps matching TRBD1 (6 bases). This CDR3 comprises 15 residues. From germline, CDR1 is SNHLY and CDR2 FYNNEI. V was shortened by 9 bases and J by 5 bases, with 22 bases between the two germline ends. In DNA, the CDR3 is TGTGCCAGTGCGACAGGCGGGCGACCTGGGTATGGCTACACCTTC. It specifies CASATGGRPGYGYTF.

This sequence joins TRBV28 and TRBJ1-4, with TRBD1 matching over 7 bases. Germline CDR1 is MDHEN and CDR2 is SYDVKM. V gave up 5 bases and J gave up 2 bases; unmatched junction bases: 5. The CDR3 consists of 15 residues. The CDR3 spells CASSRPTGTNEKLFF. In DNA form, the CDR3 reads TGTGCCAGCAGTCGCCCGACAGGGACTAATGAAAAACTGTTTTTT.

The chain combines TRBV29-1 with TRBJ2-3; D gene ambiguous. The CDR3 runs 16 residues. The V end was cut by 7 bases, the J end by 0 bases, with 20 bases between. Germline V gene data show CDR1 as SQVTM and CDR2 as ANQGSEA. The CDR3 coding sequence is TGCAGCGCCTGCGGCTACGCCGTTTCAAGCACAGATACGCAGTATTTT. Its protein product is CSACGYAVSSTDTQYF.

This chain joins TRBV9 and TRBJ2-7; TRBD2 aligns across 8 bases. CDR3 size: 14 residues. V shed 2 bases and J 5 bases; nucleotides not matched to a gene: 6. Germline CDR1 is SGDLS and CDR2 is YYNGEE. CDR3 nucleotides: TGTGCCAGCAGCGTCGGGACTAGTCTCGACGAGCAGTACTTC. As protein: CASSVGTSLDEQYF.

This clone was recorded once. The gene calls are TRBV9 and TRBJ2-5, with 7 bases identical to TRBD1. V dropped 0 bases and J dropped 5; count of bases not matched to a gene: 7. Germline V gene sequence: CDR1 SGDLS, CDR2 YYNGEE. The CDR3 totals 15 residues. This CDR3 is CASSVDRGGGETQYF. In DNA form, the CDR3 reads TGTGCCAGCAGCGTAGACCGAGGGGGCGGGGAGACCCAGTACTTC.